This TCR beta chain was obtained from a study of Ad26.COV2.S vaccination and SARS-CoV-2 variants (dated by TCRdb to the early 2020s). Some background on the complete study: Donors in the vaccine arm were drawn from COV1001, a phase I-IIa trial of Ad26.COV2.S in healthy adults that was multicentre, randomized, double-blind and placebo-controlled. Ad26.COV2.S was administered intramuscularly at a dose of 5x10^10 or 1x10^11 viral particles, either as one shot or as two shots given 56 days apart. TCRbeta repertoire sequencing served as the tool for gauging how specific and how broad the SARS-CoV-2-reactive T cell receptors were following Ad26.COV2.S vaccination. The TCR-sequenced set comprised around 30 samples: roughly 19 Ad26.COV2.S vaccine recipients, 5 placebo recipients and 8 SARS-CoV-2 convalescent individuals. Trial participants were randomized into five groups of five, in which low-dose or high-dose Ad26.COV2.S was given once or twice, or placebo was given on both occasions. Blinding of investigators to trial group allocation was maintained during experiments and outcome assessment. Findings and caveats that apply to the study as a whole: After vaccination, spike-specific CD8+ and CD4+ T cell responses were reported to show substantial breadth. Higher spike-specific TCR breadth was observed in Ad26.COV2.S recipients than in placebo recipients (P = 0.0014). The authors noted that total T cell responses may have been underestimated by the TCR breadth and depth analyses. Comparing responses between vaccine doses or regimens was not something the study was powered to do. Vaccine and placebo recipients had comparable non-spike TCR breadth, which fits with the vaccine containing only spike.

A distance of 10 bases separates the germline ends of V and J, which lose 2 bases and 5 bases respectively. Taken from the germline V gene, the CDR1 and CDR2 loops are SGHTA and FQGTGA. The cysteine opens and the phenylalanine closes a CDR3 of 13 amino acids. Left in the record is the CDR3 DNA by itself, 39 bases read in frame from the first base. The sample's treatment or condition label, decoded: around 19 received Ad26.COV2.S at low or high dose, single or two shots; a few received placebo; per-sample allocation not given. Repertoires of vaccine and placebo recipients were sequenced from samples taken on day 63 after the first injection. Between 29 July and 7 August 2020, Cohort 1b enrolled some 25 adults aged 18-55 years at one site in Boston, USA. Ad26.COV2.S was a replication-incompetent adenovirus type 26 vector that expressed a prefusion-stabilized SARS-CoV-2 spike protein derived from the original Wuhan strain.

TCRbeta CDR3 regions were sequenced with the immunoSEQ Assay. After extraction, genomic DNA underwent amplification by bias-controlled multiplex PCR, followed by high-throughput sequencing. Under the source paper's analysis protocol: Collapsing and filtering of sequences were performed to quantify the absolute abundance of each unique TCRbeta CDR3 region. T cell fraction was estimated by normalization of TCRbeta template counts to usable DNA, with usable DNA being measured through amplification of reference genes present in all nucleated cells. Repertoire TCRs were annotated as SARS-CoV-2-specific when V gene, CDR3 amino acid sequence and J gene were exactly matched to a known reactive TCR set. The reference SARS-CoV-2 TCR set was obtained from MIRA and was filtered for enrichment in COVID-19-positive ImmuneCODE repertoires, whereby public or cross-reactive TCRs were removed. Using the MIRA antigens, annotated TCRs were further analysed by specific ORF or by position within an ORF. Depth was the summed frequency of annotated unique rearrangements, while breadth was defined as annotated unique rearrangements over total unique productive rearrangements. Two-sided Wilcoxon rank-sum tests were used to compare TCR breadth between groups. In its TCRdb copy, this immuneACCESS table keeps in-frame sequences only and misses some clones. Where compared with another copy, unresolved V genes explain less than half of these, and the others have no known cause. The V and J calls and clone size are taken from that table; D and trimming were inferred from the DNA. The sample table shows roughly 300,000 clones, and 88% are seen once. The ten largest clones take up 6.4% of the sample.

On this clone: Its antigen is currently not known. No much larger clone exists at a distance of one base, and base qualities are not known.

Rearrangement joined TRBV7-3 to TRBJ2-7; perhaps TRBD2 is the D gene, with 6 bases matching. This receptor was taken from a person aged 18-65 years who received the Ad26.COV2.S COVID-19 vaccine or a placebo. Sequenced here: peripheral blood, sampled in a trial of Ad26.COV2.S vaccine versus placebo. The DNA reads TGTGCCAGCAGCTTACGTGGGGGGAACGAGCAGTACTTC. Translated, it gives CASSLRGGNEQYF.